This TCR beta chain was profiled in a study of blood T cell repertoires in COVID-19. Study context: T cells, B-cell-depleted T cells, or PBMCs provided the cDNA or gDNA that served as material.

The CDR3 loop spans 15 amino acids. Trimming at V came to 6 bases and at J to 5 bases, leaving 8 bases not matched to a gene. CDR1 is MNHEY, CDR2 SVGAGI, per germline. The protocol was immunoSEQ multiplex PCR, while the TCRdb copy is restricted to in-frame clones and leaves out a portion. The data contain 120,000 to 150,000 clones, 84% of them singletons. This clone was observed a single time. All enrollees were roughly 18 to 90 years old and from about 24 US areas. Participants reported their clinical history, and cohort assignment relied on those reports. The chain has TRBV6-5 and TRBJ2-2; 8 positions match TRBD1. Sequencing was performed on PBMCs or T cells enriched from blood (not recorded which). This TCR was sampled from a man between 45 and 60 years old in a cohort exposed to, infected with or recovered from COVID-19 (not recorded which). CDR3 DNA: TGTGCCAGCAGCCCAGACAGGGGATGGACCGGGGAGCTGTTTTTT. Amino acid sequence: CASSPDRGWTGELFF.